The clone carrying this TCR beta chain rates as medium-sized (0.01 to 0.1%). Its antigen remains unidentified. The sample's treatment: roughly 11-day PBMC culture with coronavirus spike peptide pools or control peptides (ViraFEST assay). Ahead of the COVID-19 pandemic (2011-2018), the CD4+ T cells of the unexposed donor were collected. This sample was included in a study of vaccination and CD4 T cells after COVID-19. About the study: It was a median roughly 92 days after diagnosis, with a range of 35 to 161, that post-COVID samples were drawn.

The germline gives CDR1 SEHNR, CDR2 FQNEAQ (reference sequence). CDR3 length equals 11 residues. V lost 6 bases and J lost 6, with 8 bases in between. Oncomine TCR Beta short-read sequencing was applied to DNA from cultured CD4+ T cells. TCRdb called the PCR reads again in MiXCR, with one record for every CDR3 protein. The sample has around 5,700 distinct CDR3 sequences, 27% seen once. The genes are TRBV7-9 and TRBJ1-2, with unresolved D. The TCR originated in a human donor in good health. Sequencing was carried out using CD4+ T cells from blood, cultured in vitro. The CDR3 protein is CASSRGHGYTF. The CDR3 bases are TGTGCCAGCAGTCGAGGACATGGCTACACCTTC.